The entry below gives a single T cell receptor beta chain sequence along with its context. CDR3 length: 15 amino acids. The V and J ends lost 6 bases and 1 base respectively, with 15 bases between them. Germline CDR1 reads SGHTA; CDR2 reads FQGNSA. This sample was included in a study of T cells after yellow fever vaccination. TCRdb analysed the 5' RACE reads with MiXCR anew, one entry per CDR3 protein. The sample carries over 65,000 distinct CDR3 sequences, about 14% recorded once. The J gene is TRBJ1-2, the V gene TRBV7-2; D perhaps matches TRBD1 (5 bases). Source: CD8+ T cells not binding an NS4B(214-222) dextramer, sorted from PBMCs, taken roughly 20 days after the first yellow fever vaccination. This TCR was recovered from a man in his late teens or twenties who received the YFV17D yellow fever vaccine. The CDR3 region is CASRGPGTDNYGYTF. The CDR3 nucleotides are TGTGCCAGCAGAGGTCCCGGGACGGATAACTATGGCTACACCTTC. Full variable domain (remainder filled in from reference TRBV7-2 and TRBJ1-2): GAGVSQSPSNKVTEKGKDVELRCDPISGHTALYWYRQSLGQGLEFLIYFQGNSAPDKSGLPSDRFSAERTGGSVSTLTIQRTQQEDSAVYLCASRGPGTDNYGYTFGSGTRLTVV.